This T cell receptor beta chain is from a study of regulatory T cells in long-lasting Graves disease. General study results and limits: Favored usage of TRBV28, TRBJ1-2 and TRBJ2-5 was recorded in persistent disease.

This clonotype came up many times. Antigen specificity is unknown. Documented time point: newly diagnosed GD, antithyroid drugs for less than 3 months. From PBMCs, RNA was extracted and then used to make the TCR library. The CDR3 consists of 15 residues. CDR1 is SGHVS and CDR2 is FQNEAQ in the germline V gene. Germline trimming cut 5 bases from V and 7 bases from J; bases unmatched to any gene: 8. Both iRepertoire HTBI primers and Arm-PCR of CDR3 regions were used to build the TCR beta libraries. Using its own MiXCR run on the multiplex PCR reads, TCRdb lists one record per CDR3 protein. The sample includes about 320,000 distinct CDR3 sequences, 18% of them seen just once.

The TCR comes from a female donor with Graves disease. The J gene is TRBJ1-5, the V gene TRBV7-8; 10 bases are shared with TRBD1. The sequencing here drew on peripheral blood mononuclear cells (PBMCs), taken at new diagnosis, from a patient treated with antithyroid drugs. The chain's CDR3 is CASSPKDRGVQPQHF. The CDR3 DNA reads TGTGCCAGCAGCCCCAAGGACAGGGGGGTGCAGCCCCAGCATTTT. The variable domain in full, with the rest retrieved from reference TRBV7-8 and TRBJ1-5, is GAGVSQSPRYKVAKRGQDVALRCDPISGHVSLFWYQQALGQGPEFLTYFQNEAQLDKSGLPSDRFFAERPEGSVSTLKIQRTQQEDSAVYLCASSPKDRGVQPQHFGDGTRLSIL.